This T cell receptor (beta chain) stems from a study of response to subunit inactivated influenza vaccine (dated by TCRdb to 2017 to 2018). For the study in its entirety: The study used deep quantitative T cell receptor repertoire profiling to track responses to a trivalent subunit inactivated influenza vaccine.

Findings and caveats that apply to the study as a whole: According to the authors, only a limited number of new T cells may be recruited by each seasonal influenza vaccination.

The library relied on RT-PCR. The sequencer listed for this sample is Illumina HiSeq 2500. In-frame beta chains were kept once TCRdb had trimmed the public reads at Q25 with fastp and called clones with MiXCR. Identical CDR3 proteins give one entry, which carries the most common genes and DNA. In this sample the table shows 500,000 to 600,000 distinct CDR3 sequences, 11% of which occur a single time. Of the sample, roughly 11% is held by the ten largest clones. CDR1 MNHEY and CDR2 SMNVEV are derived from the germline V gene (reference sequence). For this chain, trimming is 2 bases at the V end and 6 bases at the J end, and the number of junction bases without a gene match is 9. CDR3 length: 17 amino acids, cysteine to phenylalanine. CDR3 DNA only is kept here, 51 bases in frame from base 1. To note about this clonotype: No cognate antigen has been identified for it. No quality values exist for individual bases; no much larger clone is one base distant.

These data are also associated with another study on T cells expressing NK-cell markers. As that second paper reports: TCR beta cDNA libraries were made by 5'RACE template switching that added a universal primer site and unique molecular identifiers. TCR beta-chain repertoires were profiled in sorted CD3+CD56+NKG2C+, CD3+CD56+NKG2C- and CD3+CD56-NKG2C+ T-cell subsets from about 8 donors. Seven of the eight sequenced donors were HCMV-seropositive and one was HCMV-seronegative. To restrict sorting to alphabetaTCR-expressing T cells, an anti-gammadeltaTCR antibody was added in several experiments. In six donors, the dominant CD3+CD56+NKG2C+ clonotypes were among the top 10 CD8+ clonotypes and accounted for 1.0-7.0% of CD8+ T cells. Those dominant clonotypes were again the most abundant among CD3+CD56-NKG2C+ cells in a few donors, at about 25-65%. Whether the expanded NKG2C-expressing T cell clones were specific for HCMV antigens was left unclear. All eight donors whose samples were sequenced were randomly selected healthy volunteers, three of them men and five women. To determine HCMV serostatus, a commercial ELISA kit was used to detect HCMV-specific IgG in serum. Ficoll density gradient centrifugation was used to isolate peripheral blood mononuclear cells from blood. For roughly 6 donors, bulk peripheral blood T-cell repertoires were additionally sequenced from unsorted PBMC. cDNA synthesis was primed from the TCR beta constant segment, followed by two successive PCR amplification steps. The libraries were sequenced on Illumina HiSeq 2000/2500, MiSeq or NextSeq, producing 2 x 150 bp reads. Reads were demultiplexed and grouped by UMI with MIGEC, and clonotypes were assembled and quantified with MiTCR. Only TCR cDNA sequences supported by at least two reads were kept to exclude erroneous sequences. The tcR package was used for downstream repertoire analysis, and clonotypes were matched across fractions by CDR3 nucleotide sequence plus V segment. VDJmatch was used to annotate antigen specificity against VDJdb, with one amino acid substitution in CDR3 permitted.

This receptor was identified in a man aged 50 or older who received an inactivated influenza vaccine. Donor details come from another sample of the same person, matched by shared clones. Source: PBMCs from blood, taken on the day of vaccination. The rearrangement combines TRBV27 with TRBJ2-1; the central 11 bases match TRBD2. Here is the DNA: TGTGCCAGCAGTTTAGGGCTAGCGGGGGGCCACGTCAATGAGCAGTTCTTC. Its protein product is CASSLGLAGGHVNEQFF.